This T cell receptor (beta chain) comes out of a study of CXCR3-negative and CXCR3-positive naive CD8 T cells. Findings and limits, study-wide: Memory cells differed in TRBV-TRBJ usage, but naive CXCR3-negative and CXCR3-positive cells had similar usage. The TRB CDR3s that CXCR3-positive naive cells carried were more hydrophobic than those of CXCR3-negative naive cells. Diversity proved comparably high across both naive subsets and much lower in memory CD8+ cells. Partially decreased CXCR3 expression was recorded after cryopreservation, and fresh PBMCs were used in most assays.

UMI labels and 5' RACE were used to prepare the TRB cDNA libraries. After re-calling the 5' RACE reads, TCRdb lists one entry per CDR3 protein, DNA absent. The sample holds some 99,000 distinct CDR3 sequences. Notes on this clonotype: What it binds is not known.

The CDR3 length is 15 residues. Germline V gene lookup returns CDR1 MDHEN and CDR2 SYDVKM. The genes are TRBV28 and TRBJ2-7; lacking DNA, the TRBD2 call made by TCRdb goes unchecked. The sequence was obtained from a human donor in good health. Some clones in this sample may be carry-over from other donors' samples. What was sequenced was naive CXCR3+ CD8+ T cells from blood. Subset defined: CD45RO-CCR7+CD27+CD95- naive CD8+ T cells expressing CXCR3 (TNR3+). The CDR3 loop reads CASRTRTSISYEQYF.